Listed below are T cell receptor beta chains from one sample, sequenced in a study of CD8+CD57+ T cells in acquired aplastic anemia. MiXCR, applied by TCRdb to the reads, yields one record per CDR3 protein. The sample shows fewer than 200,000 distinct CDR3 sequences, about 44% of them seen only once. The source material was sorted CD4+, CD8+, or CD8+CD57+ T cells (not recorded which) from PBMCs. These receptors came from a human donor with aplastic anemia. The CDR3 runs from the conserved cysteine through the conserved F or W. Fields, in order: clone size, D gene, V gene, J gene, CDR3 DNA, CDR3 protein. The D gene is left open where the match is weak. The listing skips clone size in some rows; elsewhere it reads once, few, many or a size class.

>-|TRBD2|TRBV20-1|TRBJ2-1
TGCAGTGCCACACCGGGACTAGCGGCCTCCTACAATGAGCAGTTCTTC
CSATPGLAASYNEQFF
>-|TRBD2|TRBV7-9|TRBJ2-3
TGTGCCAGCAGCTTAATGCGGGGGGCAGATACGCAGTATTTT
CASSLMRGADTQYF
>many|-|TRBV4-2|TRBJ1-1
TGTGCCATCACGGACAACCGGGGGACTGAAGCTTTCTTT
CAITDNRGTEAFF
>-|-|TRBV24-1|TRBJ2-7
TGTGCCACCAGTGACGTGGGCCAACCCTACGAGCAGTACTTC
CATSDVGQPYEQYF
>-|-|TRBV20-1|TRBJ1-1
TGCAGTGCTGAGGAAGTGGGGAGGAGAGACACTGAAGCTTTCTTT
CSAEEVGRRDTEAFF
>few|TRBD2|TRBV10-3|TRBJ2-7
TGTGCCATCAGCGATATTGCTCGGGGGGAAGCCTACGAGCAGTACTTC
CAISDIARGEAYEQYF
>-|TRBD1|TRBV5-1|TRBJ1-1
TGCGCCAGCAGCTCGCGAGACAGGGTGTGGACTGAAGCTTTCTTT
CASSSRDRVWTEAFF
>few|TRBD1|TRBV29-1|TRBJ1-1
TGCAGCGTTCTACAGGGGGCGAATTCAGCTTTCTTT
CSVLQGANSAFF
>many|TRBD2|TRBV5-1|TRBJ2-3
TGCGCCAGCAGCTTGGGGGCCACTAGCGTCACAGATACGCAGTATTTT
CASSLGATSVTDTQYF
>once|-|TRBV29-1|TRBJ1-1
TGCAGCGTTCAGTTGAACACTGAAGCTTTCTTT
CSVQLNTEAFF
>few|TRBD1|TRBV29-1|TRBJ1-2
TGCAGCGCCGGGGACAGTTACGGGGGCTATGGCTACACCTTC
CSAGDSYGGYGYTF
>-|-|TRBV11-1|TRBJ2-1
TGTGCCAGCTCCCCTCAAAAGGGGTACAATGAGCAGTTCTTC
CASSPQKGYNEQFF
>many|-|TRBV7-9|TRBJ1-6
TGTGCCAGCAGTGGTGAATCGCAAAATTCACCCCTCCACTTT
CASSGESQNSPLHF
>few|-|TRBV7-2|TRBJ2-7
TGTGCCAGCAGAGACCAATGGGGCTACGAGCAGTACTTC
CASRDQWGYEQYF
>few|-|TRBV29-1|TRBJ2-7
TGCAGCGTCGACCCGGGACTCACGAGCTCCTACGAGCAGTACTTC
CSVDPGLTSSYEQYF
>-|-|TRBV19|TRBJ1-5
TGTGCCAGTAGTATGGGGGACATACAGCCCCAGCATTTT
CASSMGDIQPQHF
>many|-|TRBV2|TRBJ2-1
TGTGCCAGCAGTGACTCAGGGGACAATGAGCAGTTCTTC
CASSDSGDNEQFF
>few|-|TRBV10-2|TRBJ1-2
TGCGCCAGCAGTGCGGACACCCTTAACTATGGCTACACCTTC
CASSADTLNYGYTF
>many|-|TRBV9|TRBJ1-3
TGTGCCAGCAGCGCCGACAGTGTAAACACCATATATTTT
CASSADSVNTIYF
>-|TRBD2|TRBV11-1|TRBJ2-1
TGTGCCAGCAGCTTGGGGGGAGGGCCGAACAATGAGCAGTTCTTC
CASSLGGGPNNEQFF
>-|TRBD1|TRBV20-1|TRBJ2-3
TGCAGTGCTAGAGGCCAGGACAGGGGACCAGATACGCAGTATTTT
CSARGQDRGPDTQYF
>-|-|TRBV19|TRBJ1-5
TGTGCCAGTAGTTACTACAGGGCCGATAGCAATCAGCCCCAGCATTTT
CASSYYRADSNQPQHF
>-|-|TRBV10-2|TRBJ2-5
TGCGCCAGCAGTGAGTCAAGGAGTCAAGAGACCCAGTACTTC
CASSESRSQETQYF
>many|TRBD1|TRBV19|TRBJ2-7
TGTGCCAGTAGTGCCGGGACAGGGTCCCGGAGCGAGTACTTC
CASSAGTGSRSEYF
>-|TRBD1|TRBV19|TRBJ1-1
TGTGCCAGTACCGTCCAGGGGGTGAGCACTGAAGCTTTCTTT
CASTVQGVSTEAFF
>-|-|TRBV10-3|TRBJ1-2
TGTGCCATCAGTGAGTCCGGGGAACACTATGGCTACACCTTC
CAISESGEHYGYTF
>many|TRBD1|TRBV7-8|TRBJ2-7
TGTGCCAGCAGCCCCCGTCGGCTCCAGGGGGTCGAGCAGTACTTC
CASSPRRLQGVEQYF
>many|-|TRBV20-1|TRBJ2-3
TGCAGTGCTGAAATCAGGGGACTCCGGGGCACAGATACGCAGTATTTT
CSAEIRGLRGTDTQYF
>-|-|TRBV27|TRBJ1-4
TGTGCCAGCAGTTTTCGATGGGATGAAAAACTGTTTTTT
CASSFRWDEKLFF
>-|-|TRBV7-2|TRBJ2-2
TGTGCCAGCAGGGAAGGGTCCGCCGGGGAGCTGTTTTTT
CASREGSAGELFF
>few|TRBD2|TRBV10-3|TRBJ2-1
TGTGCCATCAAAGGGACTAGCGGGAGGTCCTACAATGAGCAGTTCTTC
CAIKGTSGRSYNEQFF
>many|TRBD2|TRBV12-3/TRBV12-4|TRBJ2-7
TGTGCCAGCAGTCAAACTAGCGGATCCTACGAGCAGTACTTC
CASSQTSGSYEQYF
>-|-|TRBV5-1|TRBJ2-1
TGCGCCAGCAGCTTGCTCACTAGCTCCTACAATGAGCAGTTCTTC
CASSLLTSSYNEQFF
>many|-|TRBV20-1|TRBJ1-4
TGCAGTGCTAGAGCAACCACAACTAATGAAAAACTGTTTTTT
CSARATTTNEKLFF
>-|TRBD2|TRBV9|TRBJ2-1
TGTGCCACTTCGAGCGGGGGGCCGCGCAATGAGCAGTTCTTC
CATSSGGPRNEQFF
>few|-|TRBV10-3|TRBJ1-6
TGTGCCATCAGCGGGGGGCAGGATTCACCCCTCCACTTT
CAISGGQDSPLHF
>-|-|TRBV9|TRBJ1-3
TGTGCCAGCAGCACGGGGTCTGGAAACACCATATATTTT
CASSTGSGNTIYF
>many|TRBD1|TRBV20-1|TRBJ2-2
TGCAGTGCTAGGGGACAGGGGGTAAAGAGGGAGCTGTTTTTT
CSARGQGVKRELFF
>-|-|TRBV4-1|TRBJ2-7
TGCGCCAGCAGCCAAGATGCAGCAGGCGTGGAGTACGAGCAGTACTTC
CASSQDAAGVEYEQYF
>-|-|TRBV19|TRBJ2-7
TGTGCCAGTAGTACCGGACAGAACTCCTACGAGCAGTACTTC
CASSTGQNSYEQYF
>once|-|TRBV18|TRBJ2-4
TGTGCCACTAAGGGCAACGAGAAAAACATTCAGTACTTC
CATKGNEKNIQYF
>few|-|TRBV19|TRBJ2-5
TGTGCCAGTAGCGGAGGGACGTCGCAGACCCAGTACTTC
CASSGGTSQTQYF
>-|-|TRBV10-3|TRBJ2-1
TGTGCCATCAACCCGACAGGTAGCTCCTACAATGAGCAGTTCTTC
CAINPTGSSYNEQFF
>few|-|TRBV6-1|TRBJ1-2
TGTGCCAGCCATATTCGGCGAGGGGTGGGCTATGGCTACACCTTC
CASHIRRGVGYGYTF
>once|-|TRBV20-1|TRBJ2-5
TGCAGTGCTAGCGCAGGGGTTGAGACCCAGTACTTC
CSASAGVETQYF